One and the same sample provided the 4 T cell receptor beta chains below, sequenced in a study of blood T cell dynamics during melanoma immunotherapy. Time point described: pre-treatment baseline. The repertoire was sequenced with immunoSEQ multiplex PCR; TCRdb's copy has only in-frame clones and lacks some. The data contain about 22,000 clones, roughly 91% of them singletons. Source: blood, taken from a patient treated with checkpoint blockade. These receptors all stem from a human donor with melanoma.

The chain is built from TRBV13 and TRBJ2-7; 9 bases fit TRBD2. V gave up 2 bases and J gave up 5 bases; unmatched junction bases: 7. The CDR3 loop spans 15 amino acids. Germline assignment: CDR1 PRHDT and CDR2 FYEKMQ (reference sequence). The CDR3 spells CASSLRLAALDEQYF. The CDR3, as DNA: TGTGCCAGCAGCTTACGACTAGCGGCGCTCGACGAGCAGTACTTC.

This chain links TRBV28 with TRBJ1-5; the D is unclear. Germline V gene sequence: CDR1 MDHEN, CDR2 SYDVKM. CDR3 length: 15 residues. With 6 bases removed from V and 1 base from J, the gap between germline ends came to 13 bases. The CDR3 DNA reads as TGTGCCAGCAGCCCCTCTGGAGGGAGCAATCAGCCCCAGCATTTT. Amino acid sequence: CASSPSGGSNQPQHF.

The chain links TRBV6-6 to TRBJ2-1; D is perhaps TRBD1 (6 bases). Trimming left V 8 bases short and J 0 bases short, with 11 bases between. The CDR3 covers 14 residues. Germline values: CDR1 MNHNY, CDR2 SVGAGI (reference sequence). The CDR3 DNA reads as TGTGCCAGCCTAGTAGGGGGCTCCTACAATGAGCAGTTCTTC. This codes for CASLVGGSYNEQFF.

The chain uses TRBV2 and TRBJ2-6; no clear D. The CDR3 has 13 amino acids. Between the trimmed V and J ends, which lost 3 bases and 3 bases, there was a span of 3 bases. Germline V lookup: CDR1 SNHLY, CDR2 FYNNEI. CDR3 DNA sequence: TGTGCCAGCAGTGAGGGTGGGGCCAACGTCCTGACTTTC. Encoded protein: CASSEGGANVLTF.